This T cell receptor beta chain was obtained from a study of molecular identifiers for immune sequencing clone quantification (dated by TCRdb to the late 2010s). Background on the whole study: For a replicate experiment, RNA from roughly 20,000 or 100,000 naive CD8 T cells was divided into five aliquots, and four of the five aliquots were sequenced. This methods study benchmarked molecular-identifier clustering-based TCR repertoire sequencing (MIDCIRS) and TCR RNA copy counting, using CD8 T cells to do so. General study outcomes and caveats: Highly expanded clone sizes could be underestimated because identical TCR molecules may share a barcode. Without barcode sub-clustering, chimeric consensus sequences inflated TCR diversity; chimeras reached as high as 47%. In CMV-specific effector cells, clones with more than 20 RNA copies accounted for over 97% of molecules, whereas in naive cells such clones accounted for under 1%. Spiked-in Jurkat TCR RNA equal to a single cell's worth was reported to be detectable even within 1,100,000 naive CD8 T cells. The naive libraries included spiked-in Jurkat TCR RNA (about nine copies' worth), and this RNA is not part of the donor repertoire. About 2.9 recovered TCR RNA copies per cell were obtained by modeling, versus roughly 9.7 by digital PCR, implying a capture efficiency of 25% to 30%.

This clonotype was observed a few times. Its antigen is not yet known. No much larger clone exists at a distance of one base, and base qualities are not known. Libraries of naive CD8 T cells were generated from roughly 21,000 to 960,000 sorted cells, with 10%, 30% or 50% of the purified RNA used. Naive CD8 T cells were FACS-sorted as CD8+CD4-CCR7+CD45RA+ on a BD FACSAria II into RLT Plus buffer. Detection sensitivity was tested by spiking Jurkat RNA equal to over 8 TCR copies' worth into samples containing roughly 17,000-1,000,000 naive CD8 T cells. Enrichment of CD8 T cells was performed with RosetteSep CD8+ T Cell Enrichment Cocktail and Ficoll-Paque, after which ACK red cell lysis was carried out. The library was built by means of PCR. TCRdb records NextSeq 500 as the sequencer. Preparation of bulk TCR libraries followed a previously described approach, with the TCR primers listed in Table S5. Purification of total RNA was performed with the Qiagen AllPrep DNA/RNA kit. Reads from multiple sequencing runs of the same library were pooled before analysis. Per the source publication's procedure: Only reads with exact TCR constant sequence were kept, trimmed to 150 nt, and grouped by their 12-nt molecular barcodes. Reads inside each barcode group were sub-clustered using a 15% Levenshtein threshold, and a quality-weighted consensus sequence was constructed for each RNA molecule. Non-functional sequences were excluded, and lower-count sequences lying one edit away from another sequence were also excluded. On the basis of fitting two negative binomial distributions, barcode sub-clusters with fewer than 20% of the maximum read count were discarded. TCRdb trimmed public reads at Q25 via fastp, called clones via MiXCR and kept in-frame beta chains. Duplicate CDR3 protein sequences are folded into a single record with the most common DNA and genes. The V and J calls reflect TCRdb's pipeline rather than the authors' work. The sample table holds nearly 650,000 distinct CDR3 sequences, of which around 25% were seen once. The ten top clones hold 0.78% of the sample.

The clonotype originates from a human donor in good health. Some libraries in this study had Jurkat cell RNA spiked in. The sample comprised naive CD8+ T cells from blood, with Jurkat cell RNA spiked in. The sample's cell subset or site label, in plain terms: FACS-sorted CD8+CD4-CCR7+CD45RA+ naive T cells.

For the CDR3, the sequence is CAWSNMGITYEQYF. The sequenced DNA is TGTGCCTGGAGCAACATGGGAATAACCTACGAGCAGTACTTC. The chain uses TRBV30 and TRBJ2-7; no confident D gene assignment can be made. Relative to germline, V is 3 bases shorter and J is 2 bases shorter, with 14 bases between their ends. As encoded in the germline V gene (reference sequence), CDR1 is GTSNPN while CDR2 is SVGIG. The CDR3 measures 14 amino acids from cysteine to phenylalanine. The only DNA kept is the CDR3, 42 bases in frame from the first base.